The 10 T cell receptor beta chains below were found in one sample sequenced in a study of blood T cells in healthy people across ages. The second PCR ran about 6 to 12 cycles with a sample-barcoded 5' primer and J-beta primers. Each CDR3 protein gets one entry after TCRdb re-called the 5' RACE reads with MiXCR. The table has around 1.1 million distinct CDR3 sequences, 35% to 40% seen once. Input material: blood. Receptor source: a man aged 18 to 29 in good health.

The genes are TRBV6-6 and TRBJ1-3, with 9 bases lining up with TRBD1. Germline V gene data show CDR1 as MNHNY and CDR2 as SVGAGI (reference sequence). The CDR3 runs to 13 residues. V trimming: 5 bases; J trimming: 7 bases; junction bases outside the gene matches: 3. CDR3 coding DNA: TGTGCCAGCAGTCTTGGACAGGGGAACACCATATATTTT. Amino acids: CASSLGQGNTIYF.

The rearrangement uses TRBV4-1 and TRBJ2-1; D might be TRBD2 (5 bases). The V gene's germline CDR1 is MGHRA and CDR2 YSYEKL. The CDR3 is made up of 14 amino acids. Trimming left V 5 bases short and J 9 bases short, with 17 bases between. DNA of the CDR3: TGCGCCAGCAGCGCAGGTCCGGGATTTCTTGAGCAGTTCTTC. Translated: CASSAGPGFLEQFF.

The V call is TRBV3-1, the J call TRBJ1-4; D remains ambiguous. Germline-derived CDR1 and CDR2 are LGHDT and YNNKEL (reference sequence). Trimming pared 1 base from V and 8 bases from J, leaving 8 bases between. The CDR3 spans 13 residues. The CDR3, as DNA: TGTGCCAGCAGCCAAGGGGCGGAAGAAAAACTGTTTTTT. Translating it yields CASSQGAEEKLFF.

This sequence joins TRBV6-1 and TRBJ2-3; D may be TRBD2 (5 bases). In germline, CDR1 is MNHNS, CDR2 SASEGT. Deletions cut 5 bases from V and 2 bases from J, with 17 bases between. CDR3 length equals 16 residues. CDR3 region: CASSPSAGSYTDTQYF. CDR3 sequence (DNA): TGTGCCAGCAGTCCCTCGGCGGGCTCATACACAGATACGCAGTATTTT.

A remark on this clonotype: One junction end does not reproduce the germline sequence, and a read error may be involved. The V and J genes are TRBV5-4 and TRBJ2-3; D may match TRBD1 or TRBD2 (6 bases each). The CDR3 is 15 amino acids. Per the germline V gene, CDR1 is SGHNT and CDR2 is YYREEE (reference sequence). CDR3 sequence: CASGSKGGLTDSQYF. CDR3 nucleotides: TGTGCCAGCGGTTCGAAGGGGGGTTTAACAGATTCGCAGTATTTT.

The J gene is TRBJ1-2, the V gene TRBV7-9; a weak D match, TRBD1 (6 bases). V lost 5 bases to trimming and J lost 1 base, with 23 bases between them. Germline-derived CDR1 and CDR2 are SEHNR and FQNEAQ (reference sequence). The length of the CDR3 is 18 residues. The DNA for the CDR3 is TGTGCCAGCAGCCCTCTGGAGGACAGTCCCCATTTTAACTATGGCTACACCTTC. Protein product: CASSPLEDSPHFNYGYTF.

The chain links TRBV7-9 to TRBJ1-4; no clear D. The CDR3 is 14 amino acids. Trimming took 3 bases from V and 0 from J, leaving 5 bases between them. The germline CDR1 and CDR2 sequences are SEHNR and FQNEAQ (reference sequence). The chain's CDR3 is CASSLKATNEKLFF. CDR3 coding DNA: TGTGCCAGCAGCTTGAAAGCAACTAATGAAAAACTGTTTTTT.

The V call is TRBV9, the J call TRBJ1-2; possibly TRBD1 for D (6 bases). The CDR3 totals 14 residues. The V gene lost 5 bases and the J gene lost 4 bases, with 15 bases spanning the gap. Germline lookup yields CDR1 SGDLS and CDR2 YYNGEE. The CDR3: CASSTARGTYGYTF. In DNA, the CDR3 is TGTGCCAGCAGTACTGCAAGGGGGACCTATGGCTACACCTTC.

In this sample, this clonotype turned up a few times. V is TRBV3-1 and J is TRBJ2-7; tentative D call: TRBD1 (5 bases). The V end lost 2 bases, the J end lost 2 bases, and 10 bases lay between the germline ends. The CDR3 runs 14 residues. Germline V gene sequence: CDR1 LGHDT, CDR2 YNNKEL (reference sequence). The CDR3 DNA sequence: TGTGCCAGCAGCCAATTGGCAGGGACCTACGAGCAGTACTTC. Translating it yields CASSQLAGTYEQYF.

V gene TRBV20-1 combines with J gene TRBJ2-1, with 10 bases identical to TRBD2. CDR3 length equals 14 residues. Per the germline V gene, CDR1 is DFQATT and CDR2 is SNEGSKA (reference sequence). Germline trimming cut 3 bases from V and 7 bases from J; bases unmatched to any gene: 6. Here the CDR3 reads CSARSSGGYNEQFF. The CDR3, as DNA: TGCAGTGCTAGGTCTAGCGGGGGCTATAATGAGCAGTTCTTC.